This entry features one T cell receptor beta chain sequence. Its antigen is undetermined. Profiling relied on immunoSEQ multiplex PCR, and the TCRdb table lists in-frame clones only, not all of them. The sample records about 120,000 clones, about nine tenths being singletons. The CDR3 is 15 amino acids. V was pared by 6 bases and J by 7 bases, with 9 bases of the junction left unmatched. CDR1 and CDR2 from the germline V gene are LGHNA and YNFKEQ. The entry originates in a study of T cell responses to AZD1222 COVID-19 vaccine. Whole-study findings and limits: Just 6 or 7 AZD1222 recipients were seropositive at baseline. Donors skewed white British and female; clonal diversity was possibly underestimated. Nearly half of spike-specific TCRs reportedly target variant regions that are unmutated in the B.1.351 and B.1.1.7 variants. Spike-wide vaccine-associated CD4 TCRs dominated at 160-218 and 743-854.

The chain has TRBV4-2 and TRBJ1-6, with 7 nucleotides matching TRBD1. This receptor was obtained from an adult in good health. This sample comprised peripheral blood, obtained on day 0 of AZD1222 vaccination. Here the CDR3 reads CASRHGDSLNSPLHF. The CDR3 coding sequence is TGTGCCAGCAGGCACGGGGACAGCCTAAATTCACCCCTCCACTTT.